This record covers a single T cell receptor beta chain. The antigen remains undetermined. Each UMI harboured a 6-nucleotide sample barcode and was appended via template switching. TCRdb re-called the 5' RACE reads; every CDR3 protein appears as one record, without DNA. The sample table sets out 300,000 to 400,000 distinct CDR3 sequences. The sample is drawn from a study of monozygotic twins with inflammatory bowel disease. Whole-study findings and limits: A distinction between different T cell subtypes was not possible. Compared with healthy co-twins, IBD patients showed reduced TCRbeta repertoire diversity by inverse Simpson. No repertoire similarity difference was seen between concordant and discordant twins; power was possibly limited.

From germline, CDR1 is SEHNR and CDR2 FQNEAQ (reference sequence). This CDR3 has 12 amino acids. The sample taken for sequencing was blood. The receptor's source is a human donor with ulcerative colitis or Crohn's disease, or a healthy co-twin of an affected twin (not recorded which). The chain has TRBV7-9 and TRBJ2-5. The CDR3 reads CASSAYIETQYF.